Each of the 3 T cell receptor beta chains below was sequenced from the same sample in a study of T-cell memory formation after mild COVID-19. TCRdb redid the calling of the 5' RACE reads with MiXCR, one entry per CDR3 protein. Of 250,000 to 400,000 distinct CDR3 sequences listed, 13% to 15% were seen once; the top ten hold about 21%. Sequenced sample: PBMCs or a T cell subset sorted from them (not recorded which). Receptors originate from a man between 18 and 29 years old who had mild COVID-19 (a few samples of this study predate the infection). Cell type and time point are not known.

A few counts support this clonotype. This chain joins TRBV29-1 and TRBJ2-1, with D maybe TRBD2 (5 bases). The V end was cut by 3 bases, the J end by 2 bases, with 11 bases between. Germline V gene sequence: CDR1 SQVTM, CDR2 ANQGSEA. The CDR3 loop spans 14 amino acids. As DNA, the CDR3 is TGCAGCGTTGAGTCCGGGGTCCCCTACAATGAGCAGTTCTTC. This codes for CSVESGVPYNEQFF.

V gene TRBV7-2 combines with J gene TRBJ1-5; D ambiguous. The V end lost 3 bases, the J end lost 2 bases, and 11 bases lay between the germline ends. The germline V gene encodes CDR1 SGHTA and CDR2 FQGNSA. The CDR3 has 15 residues. This chain's CDR3 is CASSFSRNGNQPQHF. The DNA of the CDR3 is TGTGCCAGCAGCTTCAGCCGGAATGGCAATCAGCCCCAGCATTTT.

There are many counts of this clonotype. The chain uses TRBV5-1 and TRBJ2-3; 10 bases are shared with TRBD2. This CDR3 spans 16 amino acids. The germline gives CDR1 SGHRS, CDR2 YFSETQ. Losses at the gene ends were 4 bases for V and 2 bases for J; bases not matched to a gene: 7. Here the CDR3 reads CASSQGLAGATDTQYF. The CDR3 DNA is TGCGCCAGCAGCCAAGGCCTAGCGGGGGCCACAGATACGCAGTATTTT.